These 21 T cell receptor beta chains were sequenced from one sample in a study of metastatic and nonmetastatic thyroid tumors. With MiXCR, TCRdb reprocessed the PCR reads. The sample yields fewer than 35,000 clones, almost 30% seen once. Thyroid surgery was preceded by no treatment in any patient. The material sequenced was blood. The receptor set was obtained from a female donor with papillary thyroid cancer or a benign thyroid nodule (not recorded which). Some clones in this sample may be carry-over from other donors' samples.

V and J are TRBV28 and TRBJ1-2; D is ambiguous. Per germline, CDR1 MDHEN and CDR2 SYDVKM. The CDR3 totals 14 residues. Trimming shortened V by 5 bases and J by 3 bases, and 13 bases separated the two germline ends. CDR3 residues: CASSPGMDYYGYTF. CDR3 sequence (DNA): TGTGCCAGCAGTCCCGGGATGGACTACTATGGCTACACCTTC.

The chain uses TRBV12-3 or TRBV12-4 and TRBJ2-7; D perhaps matches TRBD2 (7 bases). The CDR3 has 16 amino acids. Trimming took 2 bases from V and 5 from J, leaving 19 bases between them. For the CDR3, the DNA is TGTGCCAGCAGTTTAAGGGGGAGGGCCTACGCCCACGAGCAGTACTTC. Protein: CASSLRGRAYAHEQYF.

This clone was picked up many times. The V gene is TRBV3-1, the J gene TRBJ2-2, with a possible D match to TRBD2 (6 bases). CDR3 length equals 18 residues. Germline V lookup: CDR1 LGHDT, CDR2 YNNKEL (reference sequence). Trimming pared 4 bases from V and 0 bases from J, leaving 18 bases between. CDR3 DNA: TGTGCCAGCAGCCCCCCTTGGGGCGGCGGGGCGAACACCGGGGAGCTGTTTTTT. Translated: CASSPPWGGGANTGELFF.

The chain recombines TRBV20-1 with TRBJ1-6; possible D gene TRBD1, 6 bases. Germline lookup yields CDR1 DFQATT and CDR2 SNEGSKA (reference sequence). V gave up 0 bases and J gave up 3 bases, with 15 bases separating them. The CDR3 length is 17 residues. The CDR3 DNA follows: TGCAGTGCTAGAGATAGTGGGGGGGCTAGCTATAATTCACCCCTCCACTTT. It is translated as CSARDSGGASYNSPLHF.

This clone was seen more than once but under ten times. This rearrangement joins TRBV15 to TRBJ2-6; D is unresolved. Trimming pared 3 bases from V and 1 base from J, leaving 10 bases between. CDR1 is LNHNV, CDR2 YYDKDF, per germline (reference sequence). CDR3 length equals 16 residues. The CDR3 sequence is CATSRDEISGANVLTF. CDR3 sequence (DNA): TGTGCCACCAGCAGGGATGAGATTTCTGGGGCCAACGTCCTGACTTTC.

The V call is TRBV7-2, the J call TRBJ2-1, with 11 bases lining up with TRBD2. Germline trimming cut 5 bases from V and 5 bases from J; bases unmatched to any gene: 5. Germline values: CDR1 SGHTA, CDR2 FQGNSA. The CDR3 is 15 residues long. In DNA form, the CDR3 reads TGTGCCAGCAGCCATAGCGGGAGGGGGCACAATGAGCAGTTCTTC. Encoded protein: CASSHSGRGHNEQFF.

This clone was picked up one time. The V and J genes are TRBV5-1 and TRBJ1-2, with no clear D. CDR3 size: 16 residues. Germline V gives CDR1 SGHRS, CDR2 YFSETQ. V was cut by 0 bases and J by 4 bases, with 16 bases left in between. CDR3 nucleotide sequence: TGCGCCAGCAGCTTGGAGGTCCCCTCGAAACTCTATGGCTACACCTTC. Amino acids: CASSLEVPSKLYGYTF.

This clone came up many times. The V and J genes are TRBV11-3 and TRBJ2-3; D gene uncertain. Looked up from germline, CDR1 is SGHNT and CDR2 is YENEEA. The CDR3 loop spans 13 amino acids. V lost 2 bases, J lost 7 bases, and 10 bases lay in between. The DNA of the CDR3 is TGTGCCAGCAGCTTACCCGTCTCGTATACGCAGTATTTT. This sequence encodes CASSLPVSYTQYF.

At least ten counts were recorded for this clone. V and J are TRBV4-1 and TRBJ2-6, with TRBD1 matching over 9 bases. This CDR3 comprises 17 residues. Germline CDR1 reads MGHRA; CDR2 reads YSYEKL. After removal of 3 bases from V and 0 bases from J, the junction contained 3 bases not matched to a gene. CDR3 sequence reads: CASSHGGQGSGANVLTF. The CDR3 bases are TGCGCCAGCAGCCATGGGGGACAGGGCTCTGGGGCCAACGTCCTGACTTTC.

This clone was recorded at least ten times. The chain recombines TRBV12-3 or TRBV12-4 with TRBJ2-5, with TRBD1 identical over 7 bases. Trimming removed 3 bases from V and 5 bases from J; junction bases left unmatched: 12. The CDR3 has 16 residues. CDR3 region: CASSFSRGISLETQYF. The CDR3, as DNA: TGTGCCAGCAGTTTCTCCAGGGGGATAAGTTTGGAGACCCAGTACTTC.

The chain has TRBV12-3 or TRBV12-4 and TRBJ2-1; D might be TRBD1 (6 bases). The CDR3 consists of 15 residues. Deletions cut 5 bases from V and 0 bases from J, with 11 bases between. CDR3: CASSHRVGSYNEQFF. The CDR3 nucleotides read TGTGCCAGCAGTCACAGGGTGGGCTCCTACAATGAGCAGTTCTTC.

The V and J genes are TRBV2 and TRBJ2-1; 7 positions agree with TRBD1. The V gene end was trimmed by 7 bases and the J gene end by 7 bases; junction bases not matched to a gene: 7. Germline V gene data show CDR1 as SNHLY and CDR2 as FYNNEI. The CDR3 runs to 13 residues. The CDR3 sequence is CASNRDRGNEQFF. In DNA form, the CDR3 reads TGTGCCAGCAACCGGGACAGAGGAAATGAGCAGTTCTTC. The full variable domain, rest sourced from reference TRBV2 and TRBJ2-1, is EPEVTQTPSHQVTQMGQEVILRCVPISNHLYFYWYRQILGQKVEFLVSFYNNEISEKSEIFDDQFSVERPDGSNFTLKIRSTKLEDSAMYFCASNRDRGNEQFFGPGTRLTVL.

The J gene is TRBJ1-3, the V gene TRBV4-1; the D is unclear. Per germline, CDR1 MGHRA and CDR2 YSYEKL. CDR3 length: 16 residues. V shed 1 base and J shed 2 bases, with 12 bases lying between them. CDR3 in amino acids: CASSQGEGTAGNTIYF. The CDR3 region has the DNA TGCGCCAGCAGCCAAGGAGAGGGAACTGCTGGAAACACCATATATTTT.

This clone occurred a few times. V and J are TRBV6-2 or TRBV6-3 and TRBJ2-7, with 15 bases matching TRBD2. The CDR3 extends over 17 amino acids. Trimming removed 6 bases from V and 5 bases from J; junction bases left unmatched: 11. The germline V gene encodes CDR1 MNHEY and CDR2 SVGEGT. CDR3 amino acids: CASRNGLAGGKINEQYF. CDR3 DNA: TGTGCCAGCAGAAACGGACTAGCGGGGGGGAAAATCAACGAGCAGTACTTC.

This clone was recorded at least ten times. The chain recombines TRBV24-1 with TRBJ2-3; D not resolved. CDR1 and CDR2 (germline): KGHDR, SFDVKD. The CDR3 length is 11 residues. V was cut by 10 bases and J by 4 bases, with 8 bases left in between. The chain's CDR3 is CATRHSDTQYF. CDR3 nucleotide sequence: TGTGCCACTCGTCACTCAGATACGCAGTATTTT.

This clone was seen ten or more times. The chain couples TRBV7-2 to TRBJ2-3; D gene ambiguous. Per the germline V gene, CDR1 is SGHTA and CDR2 is FQGNSA. The CDR3 runs 14 residues. V was trimmed by 5 bases and J by 0 bases, leaving 9 bases between them. The CDR3 DNA sequence: TGTGCCAGCAGCCCATACAGAAGCACAGATACGCAGTATTTT. Residues: CASSPYRSTDTQYF.

This chain connects TRBV2 to TRBJ1-1; D is undetermined. Germline V gene data show CDR1 as SNHLY and CDR2 as FYNNEI. The CDR3 sequence is 15 residues long. The V end was cut by 0 bases, the J end by 7 bases, with 15 bases between. The CDR3 is CASSEAENIFGEAFF. The CDR3 DNA reads as TGTGCCAGCAGTGAAGCGGAGAACATATTCGGTGAAGCTTTCTTT.

This clone is categorized as medium-sized. This chain connects TRBV12-3 or TRBV12-4 to TRBJ2-1; 8 nucleotides agree with TRBD1. With 5 bases clipped from V and 1 base from J, the junction kept 4 bases outside the gene matches. The CDR3 contains 15 residues. The CDR3 loop reads CASSTWDRSYNEQFF. The CDR3 coding sequence is TGTGCCAGCAGTACCTGGGACAGGTCCTACAATGAGCAGTTCTTC.

This clone occurred a few times. This CDR3 is CASTPGTGDEQYF. The CDR3 DNA follows: TGTGCCAGCACCCCCGGGACAGGGGACGAGCAGTACTTC. The chain combines TRBV6-1 with TRBJ2-7, with 10 bases lining up with TRBD1. The J segment lost 5 bases and the V segment lost 7 bases, leaving 5 bases of the junction unmatched. The CDR3 contains 13 residues. Germline assignment: CDR1 MNHNS and CDR2 SASEGT.

This clone came up a few times. The chain recombines TRBV19 with TRBJ2-1, with TRBD1 matching over 10 bases. Germline CDR1 is LNHDA and CDR2 is SQIVND (reference sequence). The CDR3 is made up of 16 amino acids. Trimming at V came to 5 bases and at J to 4 bases, leaving 8 bases not matched to a gene. In DNA, the CDR3 is TGTGCCAGTAGTCTGGACAGGGGGGCTTATTACAATGAGCAGTTCTTC. Translation: CASSLDRGAYYNEQFF.

By share, this clone ranks as medium-sized. The chain combines TRBV6-2 or TRBV6-3 with TRBJ2-2, with D uncertain. Germline assignment: CDR1 MNHEY and CDR2 SVGEGT. V lost 4 bases to trimming and J lost 4 bases, with 10 bases between them. The CDR3 consists of 14 residues. The CDR3 DNA reads as TGTGCCAGCAGTTTTGGCTCAGCCACCGGGGAGCTGTTTTTT. This codes for CASSFGSATGELFF.